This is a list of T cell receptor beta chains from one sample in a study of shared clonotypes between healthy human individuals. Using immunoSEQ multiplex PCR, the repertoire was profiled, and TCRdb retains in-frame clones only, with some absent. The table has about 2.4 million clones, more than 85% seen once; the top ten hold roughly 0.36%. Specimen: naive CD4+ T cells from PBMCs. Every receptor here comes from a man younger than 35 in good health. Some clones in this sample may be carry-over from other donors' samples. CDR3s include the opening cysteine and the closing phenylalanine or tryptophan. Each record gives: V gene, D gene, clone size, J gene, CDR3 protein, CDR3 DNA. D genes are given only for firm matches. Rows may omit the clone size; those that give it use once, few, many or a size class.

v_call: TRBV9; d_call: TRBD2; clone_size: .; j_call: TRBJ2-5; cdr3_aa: CASSVAASGGQETQYF; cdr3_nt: TGTGCCAGCAGCGTAGCGGCTAGCGGGGGCCAAGAGACCCAGTACTTC
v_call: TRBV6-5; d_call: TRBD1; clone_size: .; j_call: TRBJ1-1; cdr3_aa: CASSYPGQGDTEAFF; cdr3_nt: TGTGCCAGCAGTTACCCGGGACAGGGGGACACTGAAGCTTTCTTT
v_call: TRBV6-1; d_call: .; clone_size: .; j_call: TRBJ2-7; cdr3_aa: CASSGGPSSYEQYF; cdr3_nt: TGTGCCAGCAGTGGGGGACCGAGCTCCTACGAGCAGTACTTC
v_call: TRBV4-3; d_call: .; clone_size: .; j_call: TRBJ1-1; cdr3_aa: CASSQVGNTEAFF; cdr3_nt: TGCGCCAGCAGCCAAGTGGGGAACACTGAAGCTTTCTTT
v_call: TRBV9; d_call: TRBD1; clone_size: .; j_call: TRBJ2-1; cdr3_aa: CASRPGQGDNEQFF; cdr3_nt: TGTGCCAGCAGACCGGGACAGGGAGACAATGAGCAGTTCTTC
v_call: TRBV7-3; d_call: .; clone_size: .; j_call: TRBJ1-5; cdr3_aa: CASSSQGYQPQHF; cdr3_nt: TGTGCCAGCAGCTCACAGGGTTATCAGCCCCAGCATTTT
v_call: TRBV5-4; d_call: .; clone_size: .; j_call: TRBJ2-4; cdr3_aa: CASSSKGGVNIQYF; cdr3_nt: TGTGCCAGCAGCTCAAAGGGGGGGGTAAACATTCAGTACTTC
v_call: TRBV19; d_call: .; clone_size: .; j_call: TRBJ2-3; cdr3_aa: CASGQSTDTQYF; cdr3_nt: TGTGCCAGTGGACAGAGCACAGATACGCAGTATTTT
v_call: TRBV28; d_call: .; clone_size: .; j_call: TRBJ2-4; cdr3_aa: CASSLPDSLGSKNIQYF; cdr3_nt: TGTGCCAGCAGTTTACCGGACTCCCTCGGGTCCAAAAACATTCAGTACTTC
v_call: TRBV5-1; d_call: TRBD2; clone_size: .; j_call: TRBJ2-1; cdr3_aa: CASNPQAGDEQFF; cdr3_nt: TGCGCCAGCAACCCCCAAGCGGGAGATGAGCAGTTCTTC
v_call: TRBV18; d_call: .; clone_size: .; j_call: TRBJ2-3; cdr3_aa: CASSPPSPSGSTDTQYF; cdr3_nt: TGTGCCAGCTCACCACCCTCTCCGAGCGGGAGCACAGATACGCAGTATTTT
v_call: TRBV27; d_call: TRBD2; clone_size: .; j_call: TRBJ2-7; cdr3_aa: CASSLERTSGYEQYF; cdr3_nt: TGTGCCAGCAGTTTAGAGCGGACTAGCGGCTACGAGCAGTACTTC
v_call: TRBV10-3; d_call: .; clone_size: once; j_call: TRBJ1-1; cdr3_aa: CAIRDQPLNTEAFF; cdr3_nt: TGTGCCATCAGGGACCAACCTTTGAACACTGAAGCTTTCTTT
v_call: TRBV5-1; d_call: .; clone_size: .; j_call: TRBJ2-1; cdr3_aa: CASSLVASEQFF; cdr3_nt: TGCGCCAGCAGCTTGGTTGCCTCTGAGCAGTTCTTC
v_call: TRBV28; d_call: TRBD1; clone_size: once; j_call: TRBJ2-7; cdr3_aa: CASSFHGQANSYEQYF; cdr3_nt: TGTGCCAGCAGCTTCCATGGACAGGCCAACTCCTACGAGCAGTACTTC
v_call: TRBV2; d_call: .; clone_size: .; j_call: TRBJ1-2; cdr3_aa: CASSVGPDPGYTF; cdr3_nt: TGTGCCAGCAGTGTAGGGCCAGATCCGGGCTACACCTTC
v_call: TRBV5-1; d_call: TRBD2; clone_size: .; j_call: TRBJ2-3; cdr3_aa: CASSTRTSGTDTQYF; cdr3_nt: TGCGCCAGCAGCACCCGGACTAGCGGGACAGATACGCAGTATTTT
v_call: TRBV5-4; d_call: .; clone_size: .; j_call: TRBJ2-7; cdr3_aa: CASSLEQGRYEQYF; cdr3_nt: TGTGCCAGCAGCTTGGAACAGGGACGCTACGAGCAGTACTTC
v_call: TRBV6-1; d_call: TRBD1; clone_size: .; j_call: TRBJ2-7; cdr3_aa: CVSSAFLGQANSYEQYF; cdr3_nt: TGTGTCAGCAGTGCCTTTTTAGGACAGGCCAACTCCTACGAGCAGTACTTC
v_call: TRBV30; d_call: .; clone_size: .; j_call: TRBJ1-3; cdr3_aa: CACPQGGNTIYF; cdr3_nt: TGTGCCTGCCCCCAGGGTGGAAACACCATATATTTT
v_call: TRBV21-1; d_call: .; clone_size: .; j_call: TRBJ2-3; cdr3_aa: CASSKNDSRTDTQYF; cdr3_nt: TGTGCCAGCAGCAAAAACGACAGCCGCACAGATACGCAGTATTTT
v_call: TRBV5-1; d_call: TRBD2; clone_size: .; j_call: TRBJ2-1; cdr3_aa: CASSLATSGVNEQFF; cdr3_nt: TGCGCCAGCAGCTTGGCTACTAGCGGGGTAAATGAGCAGTTCTTC
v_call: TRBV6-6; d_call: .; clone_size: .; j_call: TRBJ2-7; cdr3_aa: CASRQPGLDKYEQYF; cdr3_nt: TGTGCCAGCAGACAACCGGGACTCGACAAATACGAGCAGTACTTC
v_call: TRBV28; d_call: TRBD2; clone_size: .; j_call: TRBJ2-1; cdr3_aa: CASSLAGGKQFF; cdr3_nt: TGTGCCAGCAGTTTAGCGGGAGGGAAGCAGTTCTTC